This TCR beta chain was documented in a study of cytomegalovirus exposure and HLA in healthy donors. Findings and caveats of the study: In vitro experiments confirmed that three CMV-associated chains were specific for CMV antigens.

With regard to this clone: Antigen: not known.

Generated by immunoSEQ multiplex PCR, the TCRdb table keeps only in-frame clones and is missing some. The profile shows 200,000 or so clones, roughly 80% of them singletons. CDR3 length equals 17 residues. Germline V gene lookup returns CDR1 LGHNA and CDR2 YNFKEQ. The trim removed 1 base at V and 6 bases at J, leaving 7 bases unmatched. This clonotype was sampled from a man between 18 and 29 years old in good health and CMV-seropositive. The V and J genes are TRBV4-2 and TRBJ2-3; 13 bases agree with TRBD2. Sequenced material: PBMCs. The CDR3 DNA sequence: TGTGCCAGCAGCCAAGGCGGACTAGCGGGGGCCGCGGATACGCAGTATTTT. The encoded protein is CASSQGGLAGAADTQYF.